This T cell receptor beta chain was found in a study of blood T cell repertoires in COVID-19. Overall study: PBMCs, B-cell-depleted T cells, or T cells provided the cDNA or gDNA that made up the material.

As handled by the study authors: Researchers report that nucleated cell counts were estimated from reference gene primer amplification. Clones were read by immunoSEQ multiplex PCR, and TCRdb kept only the in-frame ones, dropping some. V, J and clone size are those of that table, while D and trimming were read from the DNA. This sample has just over 300,000 clones, with 70% to 90% found just once. The CDR3 has 18 amino acids. Trimming left V 2 bases short and J 0 bases short, with 18 bases between. Per germline, CDR1 SGHDN and CDR2 FVKESK. Individuals aged about 18 to 89 years were recruited from fewer than 30 US areas. Clinical history as reported by participants underpinned cohort assignment.

The TCR originated in a young man who had recovered from COVID-19. J is TRBJ2-3 and V is TRBV14; D perhaps matches TRBD2 (5 bases). Sequencing was performed on PBMCs or T cells enriched from blood (not recorded which). The CDR3 DNA is TGTGCCAGCAGCCAAAGCTCGCTCTGGCAGCGGAGCACAGATACGCAGTATTTT. Its translation is CASSQSSLWQRSTDTQYF.